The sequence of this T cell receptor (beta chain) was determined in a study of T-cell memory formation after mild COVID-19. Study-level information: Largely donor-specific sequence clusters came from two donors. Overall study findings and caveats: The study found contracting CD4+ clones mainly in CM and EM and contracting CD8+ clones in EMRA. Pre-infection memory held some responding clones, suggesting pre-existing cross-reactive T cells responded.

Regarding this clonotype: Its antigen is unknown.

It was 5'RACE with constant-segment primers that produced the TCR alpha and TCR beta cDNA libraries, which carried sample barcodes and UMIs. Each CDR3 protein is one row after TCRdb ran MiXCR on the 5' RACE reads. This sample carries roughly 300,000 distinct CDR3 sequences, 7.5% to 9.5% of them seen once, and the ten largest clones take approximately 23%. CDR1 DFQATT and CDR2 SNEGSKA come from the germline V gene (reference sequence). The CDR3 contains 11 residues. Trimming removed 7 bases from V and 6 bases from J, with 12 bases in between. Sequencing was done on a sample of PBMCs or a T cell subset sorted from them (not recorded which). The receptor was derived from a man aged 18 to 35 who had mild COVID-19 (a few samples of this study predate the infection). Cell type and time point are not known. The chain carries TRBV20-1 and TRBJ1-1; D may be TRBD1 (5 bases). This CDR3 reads CSVPWGAEAFF. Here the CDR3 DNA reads TGCAGTGTCCCATGGGGCGCTGAAGCTTTCTTT.